This T cell receptor beta chain was found in a study of cytomegalovirus exposure and HLA in healthy donors. The study, taken as a whole, reports: A later analysis found first-cohort TCR clusters tended to co-occur in the 90 to 150 validation repertoires. A few of the chains that were CMV-associated were confirmed in vitro to be specific for CMV antigens. The authors listed approximately 150 TCR beta chains as cytomegalovirus-associated.

Profiling relied on immunoSEQ multiplex PCR, and the TCRdb table lists in-frame clones only, not all of them. The sample records 120,000 or so clones, about 91% being singletons. As to this clone: Its target is not known.

From the 120-subject validation cohort, which was separate from the approximately 670-subject first cohort, the donors were drawn. Germline V gene sequence: CDR1 MNHNS, CDR2 SASEGT. The CDR3 length is 17 residues. The V end was cut by 0 bases, the J end by 1 base, with 14 bases between. This chain joins TRBV6-1 and TRBJ2-3; tentative D call: TRBD2 (6 bases). The sample consisted of PBMCs. This clonotype was sampled from a woman younger than 35 in good health and CMV-seronegative. In nucleotides, the CDR3 is TGTGCCAGCAGTGAAGCGCTTCAAGGACTACGCACAGATACGCAGTATTTT. Translating gives CASSEALQGLRTDTQYF.